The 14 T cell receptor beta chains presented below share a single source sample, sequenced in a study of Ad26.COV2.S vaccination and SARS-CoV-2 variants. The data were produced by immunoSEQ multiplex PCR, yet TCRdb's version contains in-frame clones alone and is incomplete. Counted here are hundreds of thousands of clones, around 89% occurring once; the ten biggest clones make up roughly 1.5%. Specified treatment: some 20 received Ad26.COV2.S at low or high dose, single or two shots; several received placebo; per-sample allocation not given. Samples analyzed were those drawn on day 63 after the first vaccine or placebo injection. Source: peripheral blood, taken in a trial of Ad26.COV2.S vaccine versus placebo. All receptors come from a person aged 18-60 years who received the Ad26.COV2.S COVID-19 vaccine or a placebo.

Here the CDR3 DNA reads TGTGCCAGCAGCTCCGGGGGGGACAGGGCAAAAGAGACCCAGTACTTC. Its translation: CASSSGGDRAKETQYF. This chain uses TRBV5-4 with TRBJ2-5, with a possible D match to TRBD1 (9 bases). V was pared by 3 bases and J by 3 bases, with 18 bases between. CDR1 and CDR2 from the germline V gene are SGHNT and YYREEE (reference sequence). CDR3 size: 16 residues.

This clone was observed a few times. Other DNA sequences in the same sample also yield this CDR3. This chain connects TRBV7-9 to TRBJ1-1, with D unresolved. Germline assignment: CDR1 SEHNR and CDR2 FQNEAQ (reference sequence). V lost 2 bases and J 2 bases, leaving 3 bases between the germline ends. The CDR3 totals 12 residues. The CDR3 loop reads CASSLSNTEAFF. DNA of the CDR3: TGTGCCAGCAGCTTATCCAACACTGAAGCTTTCTTT.

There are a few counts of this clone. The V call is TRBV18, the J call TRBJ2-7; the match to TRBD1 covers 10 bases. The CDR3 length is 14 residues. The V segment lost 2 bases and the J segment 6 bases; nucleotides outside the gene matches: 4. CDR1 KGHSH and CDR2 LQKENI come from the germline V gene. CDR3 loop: CASSPKDRGSEQYF. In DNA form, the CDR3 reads TGTGCCAGCTCACCAAAGGACAGGGGGAGCGAGCAGTACTTC.

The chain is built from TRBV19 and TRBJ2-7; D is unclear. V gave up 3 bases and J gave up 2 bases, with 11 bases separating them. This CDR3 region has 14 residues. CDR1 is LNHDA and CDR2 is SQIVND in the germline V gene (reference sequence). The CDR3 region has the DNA TGTGCCAGTAGTATCACCGGCAGCACCTACGAGCAGTACTTC. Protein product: CASSITGSTYEQYF.

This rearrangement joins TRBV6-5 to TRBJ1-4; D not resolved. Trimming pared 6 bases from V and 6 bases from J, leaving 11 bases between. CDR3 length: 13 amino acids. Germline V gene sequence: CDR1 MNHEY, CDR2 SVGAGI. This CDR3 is CASSPRGDEKLFF. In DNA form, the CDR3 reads TGTGCCAGCAGCCCGAGAGGAGATGAAAAACTGTTTTTT.

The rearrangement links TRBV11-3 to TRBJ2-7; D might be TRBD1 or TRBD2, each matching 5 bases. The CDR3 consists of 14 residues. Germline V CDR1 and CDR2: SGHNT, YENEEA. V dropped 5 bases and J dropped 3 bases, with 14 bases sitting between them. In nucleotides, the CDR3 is TGTGCCAGCAGCAAGGGACCGGGCGGCTACGAGCAGTACTTC. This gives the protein CASSKGPGGYEQYF.

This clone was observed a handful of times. CDR3 protein: CAWSDDGQIYEQYF. In nucleotides, the CDR3 is TGTGCCTGGAGTGATGACGGACAGATCTACGAGCAGTACTTC. The rearrangement joins TRBV30 to TRBJ2-7; D is perhaps TRBD1 (6 bases). Germline V gene lookup returns CDR1 GTSNPN and CDR2 SVGIG (reference sequence). V was cut by 1 base and J by 3 bases, with 13 bases left in between. The CDR3 has 14 amino acids.

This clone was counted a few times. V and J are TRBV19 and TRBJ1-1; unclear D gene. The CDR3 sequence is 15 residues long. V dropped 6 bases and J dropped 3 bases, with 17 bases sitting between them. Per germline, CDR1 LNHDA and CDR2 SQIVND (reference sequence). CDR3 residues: CASSPAAGGYTEAFF. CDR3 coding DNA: TGTGCCAGTAGCCCCGCGGCGGGCGGTTACACTGAAGCTTTCTTT.

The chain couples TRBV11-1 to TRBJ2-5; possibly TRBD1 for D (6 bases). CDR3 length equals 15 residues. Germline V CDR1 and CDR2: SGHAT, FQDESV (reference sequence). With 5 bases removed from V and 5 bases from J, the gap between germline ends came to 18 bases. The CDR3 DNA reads TGTGCCAGCAGCCAAGGGGGTTCGGAGAGGGAGACCCAGTACTTC. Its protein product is CASSQGGSERETQYF.

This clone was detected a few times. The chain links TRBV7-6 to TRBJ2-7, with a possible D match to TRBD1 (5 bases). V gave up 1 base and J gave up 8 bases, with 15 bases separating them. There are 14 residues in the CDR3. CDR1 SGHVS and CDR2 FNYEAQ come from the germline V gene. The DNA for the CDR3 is TGTGCCAGCAGCTTAGAGGGGAATCCTACGAAGCAGTACTTC. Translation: CASSLEGNPTKQYF.

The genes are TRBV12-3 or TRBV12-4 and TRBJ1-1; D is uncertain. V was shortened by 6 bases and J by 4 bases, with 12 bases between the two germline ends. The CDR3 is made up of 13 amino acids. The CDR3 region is CASRPNGVTEAFF. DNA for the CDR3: TGTGCCAGCAGGCCGAATGGGGTCACTGAAGCTTTCTTT.

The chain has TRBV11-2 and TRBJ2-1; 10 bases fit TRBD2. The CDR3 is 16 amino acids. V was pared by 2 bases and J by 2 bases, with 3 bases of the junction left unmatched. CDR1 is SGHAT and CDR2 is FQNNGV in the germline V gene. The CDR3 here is CASSLSGLAAYNEQFF. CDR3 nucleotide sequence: TGTGCCAGCAGCTTATCCGGACTAGCGGCCTACAATGAGCAGTTCTTC.

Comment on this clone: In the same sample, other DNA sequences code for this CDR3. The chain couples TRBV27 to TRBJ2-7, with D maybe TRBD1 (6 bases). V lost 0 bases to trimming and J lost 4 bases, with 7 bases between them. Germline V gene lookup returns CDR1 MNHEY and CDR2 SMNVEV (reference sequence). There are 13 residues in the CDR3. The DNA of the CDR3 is TGTGCCAGCAGTTTATCAGGGGGATACGAGCAGTACTTC. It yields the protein CASSLSGGYEQYF.

The CDR3 coding sequence is TGTGCCAGCAGCTTAGGGGGGGCCTACACAGATACGCAGTATTTT. Its protein product is CASSLGGAYTDTQYF. The chain couples TRBV7-2 to TRBJ2-3; either TRBD1 or TRBD2 may supply D (6 bases each). Trimming pared 1 base from V and 2 bases from J, leaving 10 bases between. The CDR3 covers 15 residues. The germline V gene has CDR1 SGHTA and CDR2 FQGNSA.